This T cell receptor (beta chain) emerged from a study of technical replicates of blood from a handful of donors. CDR1 SGHRS and CDR2 YFSETQ come from the germline V gene. Trimming shortened V by 2 bases and J by 5 bases, and 16 bases separated the two germline ends. This CDR3 is 15 amino acids long. Only in-frame clones appear in the TCRdb table, and some are missing; sequencing was by immunoSEQ multiplex PCR. The sample has under 95,000 clones; roughly 94% are singletons. The chain couples TRBV5-1 to TRBJ2-5; D ambiguous. The sequence was collected from a human donor in good health. The material sequenced was T cells isolated from PBMCs. Here the CDR3 DNA reads TGCGCCAGCAGCTTAGACCCTAGTTTGCTGGAGACCCAGTACTTC. Translation gives CASSLDPSLLETQYF.